Below are 32 T cell receptor beta chains sequenced from a single sample in a study of shared clonotypes between healthy human individuals. Assay: immunoSEQ multiplex PCR; the TCRdb copy retains only in-frame clones and omits some. The table lists roughly 1,500,000 clones, around 98.5% of them singletons. Sequencing was done on a sample of naive CD4+ T cells sorted from blood. Subset reported: CD45RA+ positively selected. The origin of the receptors is a man aged 30 to 45 in good health.

This rearrangement joins TRBV21-1 to TRBJ2-7; the table calls TRBD1, which could not be checked here. TRBV21-1 is shown as a pseudogene. The length of the CDR3 is 14 residues. This CDR3 reads CARDQRGPTYEQYF. The CDR3 bases are TGTGCCAGAGACCAAAGGGGGCCCACCTACGAGCAGTACTTC.

This rearrangement joins TRBV28 to TRBJ2-2, with a weak D call TRBD1 (6 bases). V was pared by 6 bases and J by 5 bases, with 22 bases between. The CDR3 loop spans 17 amino acids. CDR1 and CDR2 from the germline V gene are MDHEN and SYDVKM. The DNA of the CDR3 is TGTGCCAGCAGCCCTTTTAGCAGGGGAAAAGGGACCGGGGAGCTGTTTTTT. Translating it yields CASSPFSRGKGTGELFF.

The chain joins TRBV7-9 to TRBJ1-2; D perhaps matches TRBD1 (6 bases). Germline V gene data show CDR1 as SEHNR and CDR2 as FQNEAQ (reference sequence). Between the trimmed V and J ends, which lost 3 bases and 0 bases, there was a span of 17 bases. The CDR3 runs to 17 residues. CDR3 sequence: CASSFGGRGLANYGYTF. CDR3 bases: TGTGCCAGCAGCTTCGGGGGCAGGGGCTTAGCTAACTATGGCTACACCTTC.

This chain links TRBV9 with TRBJ2-1; 15 bases map to TRBD2. The J segment lost 7 bases and the V segment lost 0 bases, leaving 5 bases of the junction unmatched. CDR1 is SGDLS and CDR2 is YYNGEE in the germline V gene. The CDR3 runs 17 residues. The CDR3 loop reads CASSVGPGTSGRNEQFF. The CDR3 DNA reads TGTGCCAGCAGCGTAGGGCCGGGGACTAGCGGGAGGAATGAGCAGTTCTTC. The full variable domain, with the rest looked up from reference TRBV9 and TRBJ2-1, is DSGVTQTPKHLITATGQRVTLRCSPRSGDLSVYWYQQSLDQGLQFLIQYYNGEERAKGNILERFSAQQFPDLHSELNLSSLELGDSALYFCASSVGPGTSGRNEQFFGPGTRLTVL.

The chain has TRBV5-4 and TRBJ2-5; D ambiguous. Germline V gene lookup returns CDR1 SGHNT and CDR2 YYREEE (reference sequence). Trimming removed 1 base from V and 4 bases from J, with 11 bases in between. The CDR3 contains 14 residues. Here the CDR3 reads CASSLSWGAETQYF. The CDR3 coding sequence is TGTGCCAGCAGCTTGTCGTGGGGTGCAGAGACCCAGTACTTC.

V is TRBV14 and J is TRBJ2-2, with 9 bases aligning to TRBD1. V lost 4 bases and J lost 2; bases outside the gene matches: 5. The CDR3 consists of 16 residues. Per the germline V gene, CDR1 is SGHDN and CDR2 is FVKESK. Here the CDR3 DNA reads TGTGCCAGCAGCCGCCGGGACAGGGCTAACACCGGGGAGCTGTTTTTT. Protein sequence: CASSRRDRANTGELFF.

The V and J genes are TRBV27 and TRBJ2-7, with 7 bases fitting TRBD1. The J segment lost 2 bases and the V segment lost 4 bases, leaving 8 bases of the junction unmatched. The CDR3 spans 15 residues. CDR1 is MNHEY and CDR2 is SMNVEV in the germline V gene (reference sequence). This CDR3 reads CASSSRQGGTYEQYF. In DNA form, the CDR3 reads TGTGCCAGCAGTTCCCGACAGGGCGGTACCTACGAGCAGTACTTC.

The J gene is TRBJ2-1, the V gene TRBV5-1; weak D call: TRBD2 (6 bases). Trimming cost V 4 bases and J 5 bases, with 16 bases left between them. This CDR3 comprises 15 residues. CDR1 is SGHRS and CDR2 is YFSETQ in the germline V gene. The CDR3 nucleotides are TGCGCCAGCAGCCGGAGGGCGGGTTTGAACAATGAGCAGTTCTTC. Its protein is CASSRRAGLNNEQFF.

The chain couples TRBV25-1 to TRBJ2-5; D is ambiguous. Trimming removed 8 bases at V and 4 bases at J, with 14 bases between. There are 13 residues in the CDR3. Per germline, CDR1 MGHDK and CDR2 SYGVNS. The CDR3 spells CASGSGAGETQYF. The CDR3 DNA reads as TGTGCCAGCGGATCAGGCGCCGGAGAGACCCAGTACTTC.

The J gene is TRBJ1-2, the V gene TRBV10-3; D call uncertain. Germline CDR1 reads ENHRY; CDR2 reads SYGVKD. V was pared by 0 bases and J by 2 bases, with 7 bases between. The CDR3 loop spans 14 amino acids. DNA for the CDR3: TGTGCCATCAGTGAGTCGATCAGAAACTATGGCTACACCTTC. It yields the protein CAISESIRNYGYTF.

A remark on this clone: Distinct nucleotide sequences in the sample also encode this CDR3. This chain uses TRBV28 with TRBJ2-5; D unresolved. The germline V gene encodes CDR1 MDHEN and CDR2 SYDVKM. The V and J ends lost 2 bases and 2 bases respectively, with 6 bases between them. This CDR3 has 13 amino acids. The CDR3 reads CASSLTSQETQYF. The CDR3 bases are TGTGCCAGCAGTTTAACCTCTCAAGAGACCCAGTACTTC.

The chain employs TRBV25-1 and TRBJ2-1; D call uncertain. Trimming pared 1 base from V and 5 bases from J, leaving 12 bases between. This CDR3 is 15 amino acids long. Germline V lookup: CDR1 MGHDK, CDR2 SYGVNS. CDR3 bases: TGTGCCAGCAGTGAATGGACGGGTGGAAACAATGAGCAGTTCTTC. Translated, it gives CASSEWTGGNNEQFF.

The V and J genes are TRBV7-8 and TRBJ2-7; TRBD1 or TRBD2 may be the D gene (5 bases each). Trimming left V 1 base short and J 3 bases short, with 19 bases between. The CDR3 consists of 17 residues. Per the germline V gene, CDR1 is SGHVS and CDR2 is FQNEAQ. CDR3 region: CASSLGSWGSSFYEQYF. DNA for the CDR3: TGTGCCAGCAGCTTAGGGTCGTGGGGGAGCTCCTTCTACGAGCAGTACTTC.

V and J are TRBV29-1 and TRBJ2-1, with D possibly TRBD1 on 5 matching bases. V was trimmed by 6 bases and J by 7 bases, leaving 16 bases between them. The CDR3 totals 13 residues. CDR1 is SQVTM, CDR2 ANQGSEA, per germline. The DNA of the CDR3 is TGCAGCGTAGAGGACACCGTGGGAAATGAGCAGTTCTTC. It encodes CSVEDTVGNEQFF.

The V call is TRBV6-1, the J call TRBJ1-1; 7 bases match TRBD1. The germline V gene has CDR1 MNHNS and CDR2 SASEGT. CDR3 length: 13 residues. Germline trimming cut 6 bases from V and 5 bases from J; bases unmatched to any gene: 6. CDR3 DNA: TGTGCCAGCAGCGGCAGGGGGGGAACTGAAGCTTTCTTT. This translates into CASSGRGGTEAFF.

This sequence joins TRBV5-6 and TRBJ1-2; TRBD1 might be the D (5 bases). This CDR3 region has 14 residues. V lost 8 bases to trimming and J lost 3 bases, with 17 bases between them. The germline gives CDR1 SGHDT, CDR2 YYEEEE. CDR3 coding DNA: TGTGCCAGTGACCTATTTGGGGACCACTATGGCTACACCTTC. Protein product: CASDLFGDHYGYTF.

The chain combines TRBV7-2 with TRBJ2-7; D gene unclear. V was cut by 3 bases and J by 2 bases, with 11 bases left in between. This CDR3 contains 14 residues. The germline CDR1 and CDR2 sequences are SGHTA and FQGNSA. DNA of the CDR3: TGTGCCAGCAGCTTTCCCCCGGTCACCTACGAGCAGTACTTC. This codes for CASSFPPVTYEQYF.

The chain is built from TRBV6-5 and TRBJ2-1; TRBD2 agrees at 7 bases. This CDR3 is built from 14 residues. Germline loops: CDR1 MNHEY, CDR2 SVGAGI. Trimming removed 11 bases from V and 4 bases from J; junction bases left unmatched: 11. CDR3 residues: CASNLGAGYNEQFF. As DNA, the CDR3 is TGTGCCTCCAACTTGGGAGCGGGGTACAATGAGCAGTTCTTC.

This clone was recorded once. V gene TRBV5-8 combines with J gene TRBJ2-5; possibly TRBD2 for D (5 bases). There are 13 residues in the CDR3. The germline V gene encodes CDR1 SGHTS and CDR2 YDEGEE. The V end lost 4 bases, the J end lost 3 bases, and 10 bases lay between the germline ends. CDR3 region: CASSHRREETQYF. DNA for the CDR3: TGTGCCAGCAGCCACCGGCGGGAAGAGACCCAGTACTTC.

The V call is TRBV19, the J call TRBJ2-7; TRBD1 matches at 9 bases. Germline trimming cut 5 bases from V and 3 bases from J; bases unmatched to any gene: 5. Germline values: CDR1 LNHDA, CDR2 SQIVND (reference sequence). CDR3 length: 14 amino acids. CDR3 sequence: CASSEWTGVYEQYF. The CDR3 coding sequence is TGTGCCAGTAGTGAATGGACAGGGGTCTACGAGCAGTACTTC. The entire variable domain, with the rest obtained from reference TRBV19 and TRBJ2-7, is as follows: DGGITQSPKYLFRKEGQNVTLSCEQNLNHDAMYWYRQDPGQGLRLIYYSQIVNDFQKGDIAEGYSVSREKKESFPLTVTSAQKNPTAFYLCASSEWTGVYEQYFGPGTRLTVT.

The V and J genes are TRBV19 and TRBJ2-7, with 7 bases lining up with TRBD1. CDR1 and CDR2 from the germline V gene are LNHDA and SQIVND (reference sequence). V lost 3 bases to trimming and J lost 2 bases; unmatched junction nucleotides: 13. The length of the CDR3 is 17 residues. The CDR3 reads CASSIPPRRDRTYEQYF. CDR3 bases: TGTGCCAGTAGTATCCCCCCTCGCCGGGACAGAACCTACGAGCAGTACTTC.

The rearrangement joins TRBV11-3 to TRBJ2-1, with D uncertain. V shed 4 bases and J shed 9 bases, with 13 bases lying between them. CDR1 is SGHNT, CDR2 YENEEA, per germline. The CDR3 is 13 residues long. CDR3 sequence reads: CASSSGPLGEQFF. The CDR3 DNA reads TGTGCCAGCAGCTCCGGACCCTTGGGTGAGCAGTTCTTC.

V usage is TRBV6-1 and J usage is TRBJ2-7; D is undetermined. The germline V gene encodes CDR1 MNHNS and CDR2 SASEGT. The CDR3 loop spans 15 amino acids. V lost 6 bases to trimming and J lost 3 bases, with 18 bases between them. The CDR3 is CASRASRLLDYEQYF. The CDR3 nucleotides read TGTGCCAGCAGGGCTTCTCGCCTACTCGACTACGAGCAGTACTTC.

This clone appeared a single time. The rearrangement uses TRBV2 and TRBJ2-7; TRBD2 is a possible D gene (7 bases). This CDR3 is 14 amino acids long. CDR1 is SNHLY, CDR2 FYNNEI, per germline. V was shortened by 6 bases and J by 2 bases, with 14 bases between the two germline ends. CDR3 bases: TGTGCCAGCAGGGGAACGGGGGGCACCTACGAGCAGTACTTC. It encodes CASRGTGGTYEQYF.

The CDR3 DNA is TGTGCCAGCAGTGCCACAGGCGACTCTGGAAACACCATATATTTT. Translated: CASSATGDSGNTIYF. The chain uses TRBV6-5 and TRBJ1-3; tentatively, D is TRBD1 (5 bases). CDR1 MNHEY and CDR2 SVGAGI come from the germline V gene. Deletions cut 5 bases from V and 0 bases from J, with 11 bases between. The CDR3 totals 15 residues.

The chain couples TRBV18 to TRBJ1-3; D is unresolved. Between the trimmed V and J ends, which lost 0 bases and 2 bases, there was a span of 8 bases. The germline V gene has CDR1 KGHSH and CDR2 LQKENI. This CDR3 region has 15 residues. CDR3 region: CASSPPWGTGNTIYF. CDR3 coding DNA: TGTGCCAGCTCACCACCGTGGGGAACTGGAAACACCATATATTTT.

The chain is built from TRBV5-1 and TRBJ2-1; 7 bases match TRBD2. Trimming took 0 bases from V and 4 from J; bases not matched to a gene: 7. The CDR3 contains 16 residues. Germline CDR1 is SGHRS and CDR2 is YFSETQ. The CDR3 region is CASSLVASGYYNEQFF. The CDR3 DNA sequence: TGCGCCAGCAGCTTGGTTGCTAGCGGATATTACAATGAGCAGTTCTTC.

In this sample, this clone turned up once. The chain has TRBV5-6 and TRBJ2-2; TRBD1 agrees at 7 bases. The CDR3 consists of 16 residues. Germline lookup yields CDR1 SGHDT and CDR2 YYEEEE. Germline trimming cut 4 bases from V and 0 bases from J; bases unmatched to any gene: 6. CDR3 residues: CASSLQRGPNTGELFF. CDR3 nucleotide sequence: TGTGCCAGCAGCCTTCAGAGGGGGCCGAACACCGGGGAGCTGTTTTTT.

V usage is TRBV5-4 and J usage is TRBJ2-7; no clear D. Per the germline V gene, CDR1 is SGHNT and CDR2 is YYREEE (reference sequence). Trimming pared 3 bases from V and 5 bases from J, leaving 18 bases between. This CDR3 has 15 residues. The CDR3 bases are TGTGCCAGCAGCTCTAAAGCGCTAGAAGGTGACGAGCAGTACTTC. The encoded protein is CASSSKALEGDEQYF.

V gene TRBV28 combines with J gene TRBJ1-1, with a weak D call TRBD1 (6 bases). The germline V gene has CDR1 MDHEN and CDR2 SYDVKM. Trimming took off 5 bases at V and 4 bases at J, with 17 bases between the two ends. This CDR3 contains 15 residues. The CDR3 here is CASSQTRGLSTEAFF. The CDR3 nucleotides read TGTGCCAGCAGTCAAACGAGGGGGTTAAGCACTGAAGCTTTCTTT.

The chain has TRBV19 and TRBJ1-1; TRBD1 aligns across 7 bases. This CDR3 has 13 residues. The junction had 10 bases not matched to a gene; V was cut back by 4 bases and J by 11 bases. CDR1 is LNHDA, CDR2 SQIVND, per germline (reference sequence). The CDR3 nucleotides read TGTGCCAGTAGTAGGCAGACAGGGTCGTGGGCTTTCTTT. It translates to CASSRQTGSWAFF.

The V and J genes are TRBV7-2 and TRBJ2-2, with 9 bases that match TRBD1. V lost 5 bases, J lost 9 bases, and 7 bases stayed unmatched. Germline V lookup: CDR1 SGHTA, CDR2 FQGNSA. The CDR3 consists of 14 residues. Here the CDR3 reads CASSLTDRGRELFF. CDR3 sequence (DNA): TGTGCCAGCAGCCTCACGGACAGGGGCCGGGAGCTGTTTTTT.